The rows below give T cell receptor beta chains drawn from one sample of a study of blood T cell repertoires in COVID-19. Sequencing was performed with immunoSEQ multiplex PCR; in TCRdb, only in-frame clones are kept and a portion is missing. The sample consists of around 250,000 clones, around nine tenths of them appearing once. The source material was peripheral blood. These receptors all come from a woman between 65 and 79 years old with active or convalescent COVID-19. Each CDR3 is given with its conserved first and last residue. A D gene is named only where the DNA matches it firmly. For some rows the clone size is stated as once, few or many, or as a class when expanded; others skip it.

TRBV7-9	TRBJ2-7	TRBD1	-	CASSLGGVRGISYEQYF	TGTGCCAGCAGCTTAGGCGGTGTCAGGGGGATTTCCTACGAGCAGTACTTC
TRBV5-1	TRBJ1-4	TRBD1	-	CASQFGTGDEKLFF	TGCGCCAGCCAGTTCGGGACAGGGGACGAAAAACTGTTTTTT
TRBV7-2	TRBJ2-5	TRBD2	-	CASSSGLAGGETQYF	TGTGCCAGCAGCTCCGGACTAGCGGGGGGCGAGACCCAGTACTTC
TRBV12-5	TRBJ1-1	-	-	CASGLTVKYTEAFF	TGTGCTAGTGGTTTGACAGTTAAGTACACTGAAGCTTTCTTT
TRBV18	TRBJ2-1	TRBD2	-	CASSGTTFNEQFF	TGTGCCAGCTCGGGGACTACTTTCAATGAGCAGTTCTTC
TRBV6-5	TRBJ1-2	-	-	CASSPRGTGYTF	TGTGCCAGCAGCCCCCGGGGTACAGGCTACACCTTC
TRBV5-1	TRBJ2-7	-	-	CASSLGWDTPYEQYF	TGCGCCAGCAGCTTGGGGTGGGACACCCCCTACGAGCAGTACTTC
TRBV11-3	TRBJ1-1	TRBD1	-	CASSQGDIANDKAFF	TGTGCCAGCAGCCAGGGGGACATTGCGAACGACAAAGCTTTCTTT
TRBV18	TRBJ2-5	TRBD1	-	CASSPVPLIGQGAPRETQYF	TGTGCCAGCTCACCAGTCCCCCTCATAGGACAGGGGGCGCCCCGAGAGACCCAGTACTTC
TRBV14	TRBJ1-2	-	once	CASRLPRVNYGYTF	TGTGCCAGCAGGCTCCCGAGGGTTAACTATGGCTACACCTTC
TRBV12-5	TRBJ2-2	TRBD2	-	CASGWERGADTGELFF	TGTGCTAGTGGTTGGGAGCGGGGGGCTGACACCGGGGAGCTGTTTTTT
TRBV23-1	TRBJ1-2	-	-	CASSQSLREAPNYGYTF	TGCGCCAGCAGTCAATCATTAAGGGAGGCTCCAAACTATGGCTACACCTTC
TRBV7-9	TRBJ2-5	-	once	CASSLGSGARETQYF	TGTGCCAGCAGTCTGGGGTCAGGGGCCAGGGAGACCCAGTACTTC
TRBV27	TRBJ2-7	TRBD1	-	CASTLGGPGRGSPYEQYF	TGTGCCAGCACTCTAGGGGGTCCGGGCAGGGGGTCCCCCTACGAGCAGTACTTC
TRBV12-5	TRBJ1-3	TRBD1	once	CASMTPGQLSGNTIYF	TGTGCTAGTATGACCCCGGGACAGCTCTCTGGAAACACCATATATTTT
TRBV7-2	TRBJ1-5	TRBD1	-	CASSLQGPLLSNQPQHF	TGTGCCAGCAGTCTACAGGGGCCCCTACTATCCAATCAGCCCCAGCATTTT
TRBV5-1	TRBJ2-7	-	-	CASSGQGRAYEQYF	TGCGCCAGCAGCGGGCAGGGTCGGGCCTACGAGCAGTACTTC
TRBV24-1	TRBJ1-6	-	-	CATSDLGRGGRDNSPLHF	TGTGCCACCAGTGATTTGGGGAGAGGTGGTCGCGATAATTCACCCCTCCACTTT
TRBV4-3	TRBJ1-5	-	-	CASSQDAGNQPQHF	TGCGCCAGCAGCCAAGATGCAGGGAATCAGCCCCAGCATTTT
TRBV4-3	TRBJ1-6	-	-	CASSQVHHGGQNSPLHF	TGCGCCAGCAGCCAAGTTCATCACGGGGGGCAAAATTCACCCCTCCACTTT
TRBV25-1	TRBJ1-4	-	-	CASSVFRGGGPLFF	TGTGCCAGCAGTGTTTTCCGGGGAGGGGGACCCCTGTTTTTT
TRBV3-1/TRBV3-2	TRBJ2-7	TRBD1	-	CASSPPLPPGQGYEQYF	TGTGCCAGCAGCCCTCCACTTCCCCCGGGACAGGGCTACGAGCAGTACTTC
TRBV6-5	TRBJ2-7	TRBD1	-	CASSYGGQGALREQYF	TGTGCCAGCAGTTACGGAGGACAGGGGGCTTTACGGGAGCAGTACTTC
TRBV5-1	TRBJ1-5	TRBD1	-	CASSLGTGSGGNQPQHF	TGCGCCAGCAGCTTGGGGACAGGGTCTGGGGGCAATCAGCCCCAGCATTTT
TRBV2	TRBJ2-1	TRBD1	-	CASSGEGARYEQFF	TGTGCCAGCAGTGGAGAGGGGGCGCGTTATGAGCAGTTCTTC
TRBV25-1	TRBJ2-7	TRBD1	-	CASSEPGDRGLYF	TGTGCCAGCAGTGAGCCGGGGGACAGGGGTTTGTACTTC
TRBV5-4	TRBJ2-1	-	-	CASSLEEGAYNEQFF	TGTGCCAGCAGCTTGGAGGAAGGAGCCTACAATGAGCAGTTCTTC
TRBV9	TRBJ2-7	-	-	CASSVGGPYEQYF	TGTGCCAGCAGCGTCGGGGGGCCCTACGAGCAGTACTTC
TRBV7-2	TRBJ2-5	-	few	CASSLPGVETQYF	TGTGCCAGCAGCTTACCGGGGGTAGAGACCCAGTACTTC
TRBV20-1	TRBJ2-5	-	-	CSASVPMSETQYF	TGCAGTGCTAGTGTACCCATGAGCGAGACCCAGTACTTC